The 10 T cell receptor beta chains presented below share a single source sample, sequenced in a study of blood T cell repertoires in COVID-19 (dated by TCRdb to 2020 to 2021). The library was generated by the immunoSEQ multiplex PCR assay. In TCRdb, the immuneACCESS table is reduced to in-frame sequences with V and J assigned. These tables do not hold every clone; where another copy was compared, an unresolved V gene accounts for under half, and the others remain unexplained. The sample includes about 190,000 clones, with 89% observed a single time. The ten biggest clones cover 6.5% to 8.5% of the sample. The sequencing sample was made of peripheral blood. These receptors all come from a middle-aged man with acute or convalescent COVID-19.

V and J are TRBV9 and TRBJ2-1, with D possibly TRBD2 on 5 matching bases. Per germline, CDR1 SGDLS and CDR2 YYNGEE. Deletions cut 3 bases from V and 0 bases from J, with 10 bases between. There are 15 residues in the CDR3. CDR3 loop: CASSGSVGSYNEQFF. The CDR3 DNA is TGTGCCAGCAGCGGTAGCGTAGGCTCCTACAATGAGCAGTTCTTC.

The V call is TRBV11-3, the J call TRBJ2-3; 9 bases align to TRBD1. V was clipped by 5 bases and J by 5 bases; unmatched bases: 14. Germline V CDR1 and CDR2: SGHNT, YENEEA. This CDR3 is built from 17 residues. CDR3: CASSKHPPGQGKDTQYF. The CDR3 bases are TGTGCCAGCAGCAAGCATCCACCGGGACAGGGAAAAGATACGCAGTATTTT.

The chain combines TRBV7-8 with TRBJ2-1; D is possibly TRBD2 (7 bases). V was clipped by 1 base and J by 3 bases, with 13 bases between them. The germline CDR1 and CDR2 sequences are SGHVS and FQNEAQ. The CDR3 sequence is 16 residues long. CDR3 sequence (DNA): TGTGCCAGCAGCTTAGTAGGTAGGGGGGGCTACAATGAGCAGTTCTTC. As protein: CASSLVGRGGYNEQFF.

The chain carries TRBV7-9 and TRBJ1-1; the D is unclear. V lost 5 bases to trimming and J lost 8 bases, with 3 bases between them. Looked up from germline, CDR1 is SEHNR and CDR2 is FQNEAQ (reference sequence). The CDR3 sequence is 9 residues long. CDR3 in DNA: TGTGCCAGCAGCCCAGAAGCTTTCTTT. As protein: CASSPEAFF.

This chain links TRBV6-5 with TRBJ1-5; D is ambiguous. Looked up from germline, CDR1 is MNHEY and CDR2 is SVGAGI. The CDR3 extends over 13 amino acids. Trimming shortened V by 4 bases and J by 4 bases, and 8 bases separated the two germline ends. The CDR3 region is CASSLTENQPQHF. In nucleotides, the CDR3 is TGTGCCAGCAGTTTAACAGAAAATCAGCCCCAGCATTTT.

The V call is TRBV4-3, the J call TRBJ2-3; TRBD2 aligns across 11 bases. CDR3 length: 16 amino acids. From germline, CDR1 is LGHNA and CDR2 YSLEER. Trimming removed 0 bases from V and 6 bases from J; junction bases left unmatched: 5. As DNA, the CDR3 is TGCGCCAGCAGCCAAGATGTAACTAGCGGGGGCGATACGCAGTATTTT. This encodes CASSQDVTSGGDTQYF.

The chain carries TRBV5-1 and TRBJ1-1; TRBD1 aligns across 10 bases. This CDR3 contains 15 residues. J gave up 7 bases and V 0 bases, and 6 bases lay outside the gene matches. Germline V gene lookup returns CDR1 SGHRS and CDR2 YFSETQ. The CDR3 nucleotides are TGCGCCAGCAGCTTGGTCGGACAGGGGGGGTTTGAAGCTTTCTTT. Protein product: CASSLVGQGGFEAFF.

CDR3 coding DNA: TGTGCCAGCAGGGGTCCTACAGGCTACGAGCAGTACTTC. Amino acids: CASRGPTGYEQYF. The chain joins TRBV27 to TRBJ2-7; D perhaps matches TRBD1 (5 bases). CDR3 length equals 13 residues. The V end was cut by 6 bases, the J end by 3 bases, with 12 bases between. CDR1 and CDR2 (germline): MNHEY, SMNVEV (reference sequence).

DNA of the CDR3: TGCGCCAGCAGTGAAAGGTGGAGTCCGGGACAGGGTCTCGAGCAGTACTTC. It encodes CASSERWSPGQGLEQYF. The chain recombines TRBV23-1 with TRBJ2-7; TRBD1 matches 9 bases. TRBV23-1 is an ORF, and what it does is uncertain. The CDR3 is made up of 17 amino acids. V shed 5 bases and J 6 bases; nucleotides not matched to a gene: 17.

The CDR3 region has the DNA TGTGCCAGCAGTCAGTCGACAGGGGGCATCGATGGCGAGCAGTACTTC. As protein: CASSQSTGGIDGEQYF. The J gene is TRBJ2-7, the V gene TRBV28; 10 positions match TRBD1. The germline gives CDR1 MDHEN, CDR2 SYDVKM. V shed 5 bases and J 6 bases; nucleotides not matched to a gene: 13. This CDR3 comprises 16 residues.